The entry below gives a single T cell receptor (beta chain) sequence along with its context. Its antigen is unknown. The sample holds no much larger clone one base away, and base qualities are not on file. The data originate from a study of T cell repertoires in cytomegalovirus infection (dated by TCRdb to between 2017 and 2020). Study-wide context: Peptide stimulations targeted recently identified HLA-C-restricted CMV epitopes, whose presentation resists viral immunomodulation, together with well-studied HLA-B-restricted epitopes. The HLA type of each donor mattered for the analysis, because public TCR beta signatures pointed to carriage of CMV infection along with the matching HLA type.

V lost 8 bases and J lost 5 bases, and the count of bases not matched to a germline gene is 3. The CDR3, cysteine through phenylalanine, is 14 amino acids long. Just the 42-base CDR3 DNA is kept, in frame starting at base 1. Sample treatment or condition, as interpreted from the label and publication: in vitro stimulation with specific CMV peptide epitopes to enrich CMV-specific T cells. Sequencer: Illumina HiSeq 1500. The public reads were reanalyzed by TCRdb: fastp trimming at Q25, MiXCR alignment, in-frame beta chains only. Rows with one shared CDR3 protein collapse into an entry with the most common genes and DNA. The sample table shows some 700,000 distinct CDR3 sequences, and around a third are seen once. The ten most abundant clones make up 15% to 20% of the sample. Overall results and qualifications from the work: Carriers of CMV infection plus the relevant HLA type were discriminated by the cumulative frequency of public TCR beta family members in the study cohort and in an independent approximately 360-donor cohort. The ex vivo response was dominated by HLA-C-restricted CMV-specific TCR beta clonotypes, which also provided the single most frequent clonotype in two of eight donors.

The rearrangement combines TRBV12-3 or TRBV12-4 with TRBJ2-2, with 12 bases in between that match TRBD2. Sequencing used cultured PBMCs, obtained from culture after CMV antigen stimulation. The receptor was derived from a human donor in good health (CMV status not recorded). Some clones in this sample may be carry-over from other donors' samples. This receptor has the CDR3 CASRTSGATGELFF. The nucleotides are TGTGCCAGCCGGACTAGCGGGGCTACCGGGGAGCTGTTTTTT.